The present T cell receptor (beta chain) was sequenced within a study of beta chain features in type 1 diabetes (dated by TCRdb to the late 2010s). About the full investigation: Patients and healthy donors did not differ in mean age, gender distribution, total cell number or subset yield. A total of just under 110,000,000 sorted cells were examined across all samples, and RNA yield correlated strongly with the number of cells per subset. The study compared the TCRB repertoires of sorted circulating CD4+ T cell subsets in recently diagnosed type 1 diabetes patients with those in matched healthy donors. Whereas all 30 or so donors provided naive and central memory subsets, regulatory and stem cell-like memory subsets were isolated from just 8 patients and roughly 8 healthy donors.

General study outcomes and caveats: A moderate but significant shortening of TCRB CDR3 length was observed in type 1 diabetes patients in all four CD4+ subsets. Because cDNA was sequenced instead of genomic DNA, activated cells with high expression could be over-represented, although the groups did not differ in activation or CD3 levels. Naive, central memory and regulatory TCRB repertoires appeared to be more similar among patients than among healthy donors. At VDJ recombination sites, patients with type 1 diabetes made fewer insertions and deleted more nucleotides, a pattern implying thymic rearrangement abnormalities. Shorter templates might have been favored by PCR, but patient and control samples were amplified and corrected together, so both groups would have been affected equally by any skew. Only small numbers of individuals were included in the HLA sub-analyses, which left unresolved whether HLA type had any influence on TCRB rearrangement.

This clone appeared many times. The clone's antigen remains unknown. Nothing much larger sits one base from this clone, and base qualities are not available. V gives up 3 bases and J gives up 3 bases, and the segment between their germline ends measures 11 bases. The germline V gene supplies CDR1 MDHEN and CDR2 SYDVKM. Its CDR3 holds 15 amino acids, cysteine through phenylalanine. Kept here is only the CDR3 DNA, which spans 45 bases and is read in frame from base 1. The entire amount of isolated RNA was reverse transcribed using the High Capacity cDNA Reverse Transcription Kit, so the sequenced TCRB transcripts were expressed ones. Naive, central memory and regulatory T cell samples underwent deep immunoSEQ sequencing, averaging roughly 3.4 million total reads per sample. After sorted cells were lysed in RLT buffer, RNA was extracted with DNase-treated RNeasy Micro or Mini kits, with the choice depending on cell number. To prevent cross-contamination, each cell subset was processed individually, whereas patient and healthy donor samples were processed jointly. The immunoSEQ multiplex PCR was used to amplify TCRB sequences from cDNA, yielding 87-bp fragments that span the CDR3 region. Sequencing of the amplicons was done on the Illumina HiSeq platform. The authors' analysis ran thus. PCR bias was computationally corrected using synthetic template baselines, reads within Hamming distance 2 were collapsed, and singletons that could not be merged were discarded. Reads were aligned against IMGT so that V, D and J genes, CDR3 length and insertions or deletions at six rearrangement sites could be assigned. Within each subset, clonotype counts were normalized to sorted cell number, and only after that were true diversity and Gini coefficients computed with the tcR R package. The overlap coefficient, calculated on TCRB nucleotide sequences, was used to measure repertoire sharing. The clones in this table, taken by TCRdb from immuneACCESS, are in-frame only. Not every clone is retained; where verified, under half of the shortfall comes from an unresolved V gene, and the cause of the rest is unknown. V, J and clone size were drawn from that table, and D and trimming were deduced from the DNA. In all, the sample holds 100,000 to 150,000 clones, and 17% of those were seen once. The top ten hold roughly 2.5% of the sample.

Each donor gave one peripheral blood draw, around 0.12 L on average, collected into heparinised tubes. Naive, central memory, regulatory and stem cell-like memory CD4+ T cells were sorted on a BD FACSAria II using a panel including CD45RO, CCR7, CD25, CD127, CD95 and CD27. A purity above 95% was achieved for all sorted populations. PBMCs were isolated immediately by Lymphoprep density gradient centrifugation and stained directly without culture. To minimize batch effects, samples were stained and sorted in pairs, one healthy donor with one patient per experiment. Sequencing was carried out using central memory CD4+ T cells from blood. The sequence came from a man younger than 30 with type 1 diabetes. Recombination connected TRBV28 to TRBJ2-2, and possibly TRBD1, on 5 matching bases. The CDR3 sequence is CASSFDRPYTGELFF. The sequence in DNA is TGTGCCAGCAGTTTTGACAGACCCTACACCGGGGAGCTGTTTTTT.